This T cell receptor beta chain was captured in a study of T-cell memory formation after mild COVID-19. In this sample, this clonotype turned up a few times. What it binds is unknown. Whole-study results and caveats: CD4+ contracting clones lay mainly in CM and EM, CD8+ ones in EMRA. Cross-reactive memory apparently joined, as some responding clones appeared in pre-infection memory.

TCRdb reanalysed the 5' RACE reads using MiXCR and keeps one entry per CDR3 protein. Of about 130,000 distinct CDR3 sequences detected, about 23% appear once; the ten largest clones hold less than 25%. The TCR sequence derives from an adult woman who had mild COVID-19 (a few samples of this study predate the infection). Cell type and time point are not known. Sequenced material: PBMCs or a T cell subset sorted from them (not recorded which).

The CDR3 here is CASSQGGSTSGPQHF. CDR3 sequence (DNA): TGCGCCAGCAGCCAAGGAGGATCTACTAGCGGGCCCCAGCATTTT. The V call is TRBV4-1, the J call TRBJ1-5; D call uncertain. The V end was cut by 1 base, the J end by 9 bases, with 16 bases between. CDR1 is MGHRA and CDR2 is YSYEKL in the germline V gene. The CDR3 is 15 amino acids.